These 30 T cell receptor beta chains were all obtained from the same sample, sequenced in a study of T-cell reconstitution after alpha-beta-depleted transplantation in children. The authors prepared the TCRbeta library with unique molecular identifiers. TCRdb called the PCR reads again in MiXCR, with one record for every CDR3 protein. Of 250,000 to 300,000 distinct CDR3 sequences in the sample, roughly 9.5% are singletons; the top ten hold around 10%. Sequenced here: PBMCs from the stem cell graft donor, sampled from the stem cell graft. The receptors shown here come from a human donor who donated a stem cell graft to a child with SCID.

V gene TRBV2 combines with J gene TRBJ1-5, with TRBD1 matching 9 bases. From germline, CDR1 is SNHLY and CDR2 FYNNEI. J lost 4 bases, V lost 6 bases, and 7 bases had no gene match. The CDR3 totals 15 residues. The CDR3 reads CASSPQGAGNQPQHF. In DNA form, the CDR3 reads TGTGCCAGCAGCCCACAGGGGGCAGGAAATCAGCCCCAGCATTTT.

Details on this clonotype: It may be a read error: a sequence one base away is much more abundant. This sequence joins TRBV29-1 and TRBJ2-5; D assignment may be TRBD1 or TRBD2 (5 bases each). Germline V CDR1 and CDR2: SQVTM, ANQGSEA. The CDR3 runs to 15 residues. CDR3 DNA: TGCAGCGTTGAAGATTTGGTCAGCACCAAGGGGACCAAGTACTTC. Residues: CSVEDLVSTKGTKYF.

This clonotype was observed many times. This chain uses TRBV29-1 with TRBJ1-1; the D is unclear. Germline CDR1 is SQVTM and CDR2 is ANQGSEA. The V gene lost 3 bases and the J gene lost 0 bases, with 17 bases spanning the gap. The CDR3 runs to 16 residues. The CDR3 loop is CSVDGRSVQMNTEAFF. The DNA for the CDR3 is TGCAGCGTTGATGGGCGGTCAGTTCAAATGAACACTGAAGCTTTCTTT. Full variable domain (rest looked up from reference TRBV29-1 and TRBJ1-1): SAVISQKPSRDICQRGTSLTIQCQVDSQVTMMFWYRQQPGQSLTLIATANQGSEATYESGFVIDKFPISRPNLTFSTLTVSNMSPEDSSIYLCSVDGRSVQMNTEAFFGQGTRLTVV.

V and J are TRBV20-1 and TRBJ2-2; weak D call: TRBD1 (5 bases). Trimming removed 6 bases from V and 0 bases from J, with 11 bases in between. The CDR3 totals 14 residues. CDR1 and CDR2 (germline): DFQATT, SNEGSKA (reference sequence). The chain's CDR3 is CSALDIANTGELFF. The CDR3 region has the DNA TGCAGTGCATTGGACATCGCGAACACCGGGGAGCTGTTTTTT.

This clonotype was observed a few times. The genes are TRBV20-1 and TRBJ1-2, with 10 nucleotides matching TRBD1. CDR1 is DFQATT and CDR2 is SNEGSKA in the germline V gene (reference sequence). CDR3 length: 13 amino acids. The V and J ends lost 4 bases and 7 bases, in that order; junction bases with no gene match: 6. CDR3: CSATPTGGGGYTF. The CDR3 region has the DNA TGCAGTGCTACTCCGACAGGGGGCGGTGGCTACACCTTC.

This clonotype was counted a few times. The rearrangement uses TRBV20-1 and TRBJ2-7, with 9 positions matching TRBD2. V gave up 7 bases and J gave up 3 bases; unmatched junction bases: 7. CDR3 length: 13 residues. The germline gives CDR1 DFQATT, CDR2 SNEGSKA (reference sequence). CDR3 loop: CSGGSSGDYEQYF. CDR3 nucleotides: TGCAGTGGGGGGTCTAGCGGGGACTACGAGCAGTACTTC.

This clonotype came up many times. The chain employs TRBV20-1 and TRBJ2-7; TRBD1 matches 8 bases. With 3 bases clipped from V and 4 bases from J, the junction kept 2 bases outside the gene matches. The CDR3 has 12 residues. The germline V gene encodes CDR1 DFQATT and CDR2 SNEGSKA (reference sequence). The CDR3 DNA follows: TGCAGTGCTAGCGGACAGGGTTACGAGCAGTACTTC. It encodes CSASGQGYEQYF.

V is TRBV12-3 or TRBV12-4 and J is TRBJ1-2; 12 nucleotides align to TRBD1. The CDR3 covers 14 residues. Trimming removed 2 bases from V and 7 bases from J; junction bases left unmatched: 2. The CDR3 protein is CASSLRDRGLGYTF. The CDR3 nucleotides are TGTGCCAGCAGTTTAAGGGACAGGGGGCTTGGCTACACCTTC.

The CDR3 region is CASSLGGSSYNSPLHF. CDR3 coding DNA: TGTGCCAGCAGCTTAGGGGGGAGCTCCTATAATTCACCCCTCCACTTT. This sequence joins TRBV7-9 and TRBJ1-6; tentative D call: TRBD1 (5 bases). Per germline, CDR1 SEHNR and CDR2 FQNEAQ (reference sequence). The CDR3 consists of 16 residues. Trimming pared 1 base from V and 0 bases from J, leaving 7 bases between.

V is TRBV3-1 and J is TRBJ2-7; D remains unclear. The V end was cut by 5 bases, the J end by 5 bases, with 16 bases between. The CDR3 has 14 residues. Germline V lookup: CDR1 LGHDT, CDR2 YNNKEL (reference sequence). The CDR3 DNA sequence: TGTGCCAGCAGCTTCCGGGTCCAAACCCACGAGCAGTACTTC. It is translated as CASSFRVQTHEQYF.

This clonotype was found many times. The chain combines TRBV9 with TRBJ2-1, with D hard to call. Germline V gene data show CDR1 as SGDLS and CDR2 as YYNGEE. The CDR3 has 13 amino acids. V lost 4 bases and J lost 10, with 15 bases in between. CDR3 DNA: TGTGCCAGCAGCCCCCATCTCTCAGCGGAGCAGTTCTTC. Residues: CASSPHLSAEQFF. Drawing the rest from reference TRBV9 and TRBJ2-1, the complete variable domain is DSGVTQTPKHLITATGQRVTLRCSPRSGDLSVYWYQQSLDQGLQFLIQYYNGEERAKGNILERFSAQQFPDLHSELNLSSLELGDSALYFCASSPHLSAEQFFGPGTRLTVL.

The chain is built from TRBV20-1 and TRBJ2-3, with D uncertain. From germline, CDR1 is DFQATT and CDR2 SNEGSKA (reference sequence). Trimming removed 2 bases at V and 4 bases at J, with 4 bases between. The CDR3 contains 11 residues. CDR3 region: CSARFSDTQYF. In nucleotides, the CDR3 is TGCAGTGCTAGATTTTCAGATACGCAGTATTTT.

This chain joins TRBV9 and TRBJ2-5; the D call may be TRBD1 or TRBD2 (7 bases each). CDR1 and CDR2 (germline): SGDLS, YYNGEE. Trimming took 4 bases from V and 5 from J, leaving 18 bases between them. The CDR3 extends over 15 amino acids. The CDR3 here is CASSPQGGEGETQYF. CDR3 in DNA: TGTGCCAGCAGCCCCCAGGGGGGGGAAGGGGAGACCCAGTACTTC.

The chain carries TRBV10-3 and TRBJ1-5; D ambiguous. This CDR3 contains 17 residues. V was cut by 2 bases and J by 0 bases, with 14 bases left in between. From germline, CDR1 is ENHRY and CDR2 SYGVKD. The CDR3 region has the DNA TGTGCCATCAGTGAGAACGAAGCGTTTTATAGCAATCAGCCCCAGCATTTT. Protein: CAISENEAFYSNQPQHF.

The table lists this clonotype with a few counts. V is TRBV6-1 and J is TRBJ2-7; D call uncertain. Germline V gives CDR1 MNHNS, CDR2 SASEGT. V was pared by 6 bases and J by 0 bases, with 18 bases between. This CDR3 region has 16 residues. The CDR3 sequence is CASSHGSLSSSYEQYF. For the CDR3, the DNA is TGTGCCAGCAGCCACGGGTCTCTTTCTAGCTCCTACGAGCAGTACTTC.

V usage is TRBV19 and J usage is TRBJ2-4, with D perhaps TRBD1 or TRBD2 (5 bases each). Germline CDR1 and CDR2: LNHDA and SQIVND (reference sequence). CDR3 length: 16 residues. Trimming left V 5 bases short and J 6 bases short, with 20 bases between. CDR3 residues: CASSLRDDLPGNIQYF. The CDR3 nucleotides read TGTGCCAGTAGTCTACGGGACGATCTCCCTGGAAACATTCAGTACTTC.

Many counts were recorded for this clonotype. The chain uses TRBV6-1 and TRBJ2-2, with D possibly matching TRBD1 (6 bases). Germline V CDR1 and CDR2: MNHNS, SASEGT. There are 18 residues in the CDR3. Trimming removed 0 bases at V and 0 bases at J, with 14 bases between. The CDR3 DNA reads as TGTGCCAGCAGTGAAGCTACCAGGGGCGCCCCGAACACCGGGGAGCTGTTTTTT. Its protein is CASSEATRGAPNTGELFF.

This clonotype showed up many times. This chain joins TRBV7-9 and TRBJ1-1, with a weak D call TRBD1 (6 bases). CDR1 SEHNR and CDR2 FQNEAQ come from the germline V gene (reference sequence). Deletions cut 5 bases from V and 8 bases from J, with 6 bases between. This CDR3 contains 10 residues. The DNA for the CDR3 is TGTGCCAGCAGCGGACAGGAAGCTTTCTTT. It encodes CASSGQEAFF.

For the CDR3, the DNA is TGTGCCAGCAGTGGAACAGGGGCTGAGCAGTTCTTC. This gives the protein CASSGTGAEQFF. V gene TRBV25-1 combines with J gene TRBJ2-1, with 7 bases that match TRBD1. This CDR3 has 12 amino acids. V was clipped by 4 bases and J by 9 bases; unmatched bases: 3. Germline values: CDR1 MGHDK, CDR2 SYGVNS.

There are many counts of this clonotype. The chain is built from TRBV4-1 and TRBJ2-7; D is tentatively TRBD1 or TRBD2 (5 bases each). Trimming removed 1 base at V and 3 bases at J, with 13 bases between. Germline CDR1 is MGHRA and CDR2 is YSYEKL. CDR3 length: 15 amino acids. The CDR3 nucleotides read TGCGCCAGCAGCCAAGGTACGGGACCCAGCTACGAGCAGTACTTC. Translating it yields CASSQGTGPSYEQYF.

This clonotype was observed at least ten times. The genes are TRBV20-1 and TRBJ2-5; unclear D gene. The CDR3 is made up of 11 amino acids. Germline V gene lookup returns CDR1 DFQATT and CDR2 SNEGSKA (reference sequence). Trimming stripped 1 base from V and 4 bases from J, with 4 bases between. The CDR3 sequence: CSARGGETQYF. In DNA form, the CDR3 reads TGCAGTGCTAGAGGCGGAGAGACCCAGTACTTC.

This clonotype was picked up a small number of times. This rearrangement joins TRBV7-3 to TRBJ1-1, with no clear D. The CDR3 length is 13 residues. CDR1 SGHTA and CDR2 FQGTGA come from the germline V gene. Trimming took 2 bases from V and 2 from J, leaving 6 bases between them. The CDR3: CASSLHGNTEAFF. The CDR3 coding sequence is TGTGCCAGCAGCTTACACGGAAACACTGAAGCTTTCTTT.

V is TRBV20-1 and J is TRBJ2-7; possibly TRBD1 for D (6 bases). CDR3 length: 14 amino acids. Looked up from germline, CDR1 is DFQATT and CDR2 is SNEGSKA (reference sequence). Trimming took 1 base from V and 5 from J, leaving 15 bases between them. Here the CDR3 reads CSARGDKRTDEQYF. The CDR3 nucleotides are TGCAGTGCTAGAGGGGACAAACGTACCGACGAGCAGTACTTC.

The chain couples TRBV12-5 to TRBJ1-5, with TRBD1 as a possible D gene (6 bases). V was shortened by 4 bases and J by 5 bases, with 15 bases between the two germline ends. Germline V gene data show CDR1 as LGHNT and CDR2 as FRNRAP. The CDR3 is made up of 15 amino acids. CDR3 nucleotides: TGTGCTAGTGGTTCCTACAGGGAGAGGGATCAGCCCCAGCATTTT. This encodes CASGSYRERDQPQHF.

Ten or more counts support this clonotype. CDR3 loop: CASSGTGGVSTDTQYF. CDR3 nucleotide sequence: TGTGCCAGCAGTGGCACAGGGGGCGTGAGTACAGATACGCAGTATTTT. The V call is TRBV25-1, the J call TRBJ2-3; 9 nucleotides line up with TRBD1. The CDR3 covers 16 residues. Per the germline V gene, CDR1 is MGHDK and CDR2 is SYGVNS. The ends lost 4 bases at V and 3 bases at J; junction bases unmatched: 8.

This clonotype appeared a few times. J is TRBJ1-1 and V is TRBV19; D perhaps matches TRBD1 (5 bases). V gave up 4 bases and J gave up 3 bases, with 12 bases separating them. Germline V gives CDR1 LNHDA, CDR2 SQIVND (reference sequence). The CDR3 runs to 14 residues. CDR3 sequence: CASSKTARDTEAFF. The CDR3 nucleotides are TGTGCCAGTAGTAAGACAGCGAGAGACACTGAAGCTTTCTTT.

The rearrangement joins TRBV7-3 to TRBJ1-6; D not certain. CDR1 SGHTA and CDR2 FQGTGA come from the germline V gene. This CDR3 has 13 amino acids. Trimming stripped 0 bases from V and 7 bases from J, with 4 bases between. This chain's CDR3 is CASSLTRNSPLHF. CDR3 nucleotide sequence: TGTGCCAGCAGCTTAACCCGCAATTCACCCCTCCACTTT.

CDR3 nucleotides: TGTGCCAGCAGTTTAAAGGGGGACGGGGAGCTGTTTTTT. Its translation: CASSLKGDGELFF. The rearrangement links TRBV12-3 or TRBV12-4 to TRBJ2-2, with a possible D match to TRBD1 (6 bases). V was pared by 2 bases and J by 7 bases, with 8 bases between. This CDR3 region has 13 residues.

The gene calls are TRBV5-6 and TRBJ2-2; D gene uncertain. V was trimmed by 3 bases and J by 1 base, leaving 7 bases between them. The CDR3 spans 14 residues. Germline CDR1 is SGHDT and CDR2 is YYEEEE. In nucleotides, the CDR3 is TGTGCCAGCAGCTCACATAGGAACACCGGGGAGCTGTTTTTT. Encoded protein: CASSSHRNTGELFF. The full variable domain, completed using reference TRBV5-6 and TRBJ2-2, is DAGVTQSPTHLIKTRGQQVTLRCSPKSGHDTVSWYQQALGQGPQFIFQYYEEEERQRGNFPDRFSGHQFPNYSSELNVNALLLGDSALYLCASSSHRNTGELFFGEGSRLTVL.

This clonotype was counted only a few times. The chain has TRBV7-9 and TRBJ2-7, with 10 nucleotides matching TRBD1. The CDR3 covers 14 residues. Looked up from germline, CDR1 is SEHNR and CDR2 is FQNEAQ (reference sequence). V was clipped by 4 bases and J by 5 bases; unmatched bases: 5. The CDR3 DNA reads TGTGCCAGCAGCTCCGGGACAGGGGTCCACGAGCAGTACTTC. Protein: CASSSGTGVHEQYF.